The 6 T cell receptor beta chains reported below all come from one sample, sequenced in a study of blood T cells in healthy people across ages. A second PCR, run for roughly 7 to 12 cycles, used a sample-barcoded 5' primer plus a J-beta primer mix. TCRdb recomputed calls from the 5' RACE reads with MiXCR, one row per CDR3 protein. The sample has 850,000 to 1,000,000 distinct CDR3 sequences, under 50% seen once. The specimen sequenced was blood. Every receptor here comes from a man aged 25 to 45 in good health.

J is TRBJ2-5 and V is TRBV11-1; 7 bases match TRBD1. The DNA end lines up better with TRBJ2-7; the J call may be wrong. The germline gives CDR1 SGHAT, CDR2 FQDESV (reference sequence). This CDR3 is built from 15 residues. CDR3 bases: TGTGCCAGCAGCTCTACCGGGACAGACCTCTACGAGCAGTACTTC. This encodes CASSSTGTDLYEQYF.

Details on this clonotype: A much larger clone differs from this one at a single base, so this may be a read error. The chain employs TRBV7-9 and TRBJ2-3; no reliable D call. Trimming stripped 7 bases from V and 7 bases from J, with 12 bases between. From germline, CDR1 is SEHNR and CDR2 FQNEAQ (reference sequence). This CDR3 contains 12 residues. The CDR3 is CASTKNPNTQYF. The CDR3 region has the DNA TGTGCCAGCACCAAAAATCCCAATACGCAGTATTTT.

The rearrangement links TRBV28 to TRBJ1-6; 9 nucleotides agree with TRBD1. Germline V gene lookup returns CDR1 MDHEN and CDR2 SYDVKM. Trimming removed 5 bases from V and 8 bases from J; junction bases left unmatched: 7. The CDR3 sequence is 15 residues long. CDR3 loop: CASSTSGTGHSPLHF. CDR3 nucleotides: TGTGCCAGCAGTACCTCCGGGACAGGGCATTCACCCCTCCACTTT.

The V call is TRBV27, the J call TRBJ2-5; 7 bases align to TRBD1. The germline V gene has CDR1 MNHEY and CDR2 SMNVEV (reference sequence). The trim removed 2 bases at V and 2 bases at J, leaving 17 bases unmatched. The CDR3 is made up of 19 amino acids. CDR3 in DNA: TGTGCCAGCAGTTTACAACCCCCCCCTGCAGGGGGTGGACAAGAGACCCAGTACTTC. As protein: CASSLQPPPAGGGQETQYF.

The rearrangement joins TRBV7-2 to TRBJ2-7; D gene ambiguous. This CDR3 is 12 amino acids long. V gave up 5 bases and J gave up 3 bases, with 8 bases separating them. Looked up from germline, CDR1 is SGHTA and CDR2 is FQGNSA. The CDR3 region has the DNA TGTGCCAGCAGCCTACCTGTCTACGAGCAGTACTTC. It yields the protein CASSLPVYEQYF.

This clonotype was observed a single time. The chain combines TRBV6-5 with TRBJ2-5; D assignment may be TRBD1 or TRBD2 (5 bases each). V dropped 2 bases and J dropped 11 bases, with 21 bases sitting between them. The CDR3 sequence is 15 residues long. Germline lookup yields CDR1 MNHEY and CDR2 SVGAGI. CDR3 protein: CASSYGTSSYNEQYF. DNA for the CDR3: TGTGCCAGCAGTTACGGGACGTCCTCCTACAATGAGCAGTACTTC.